The rows below give T cell receptor beta chains drawn from one sample of a study of shared clonotypes between healthy human individuals. Libraries were prepared by immunoSEQ multiplex PCR; TCRdb keeps only in-frame clonotypes and omits some of them. The table has about 2 million clones, roughly 94% seen once. The material sequenced was naive CD8+ T cells sorted from blood. These receptors were obtained from a young man in good health. CDR3s leave out the opening cysteine and the closing phenylalanine or tryptophan. Fields, in order: J gene, V gene, CDR3 protein.

j_gene: TRBJ2-2; v_gene: TRBV7-2; CDR3aa: ASSSSLAGALTGELF
j_gene: TRBJ1-2; v_gene: TRBV6-6; CDR3aa: ASSSGQGSGYT
j_gene: TRBJ2-7; v_gene: TRBV29-1; CDR3aa: SVGAYPYEQY
j_gene: TRBJ1-2; v_gene: TRBV5-6; CDR3aa: ASSSGGDGYGYT
j_gene: TRBJ2-3; v_gene: TRBV11-2; CDR3aa: ASSKTPAITDTQY
j_gene: TRBJ1-5; v_gene: TRBV9; CDR3aa: ASSVGGASSQPQH
j_gene: TRBJ2-3; v_gene: TRBV5-4; CDR3aa: ASSWPPGLETDTQY
j_gene: TRBJ1-1; v_gene: TRBV6-5; CDR3aa: ASSYRGGDTKAF
j_gene: TRBJ2-7; v_gene: TRBV4-1; CDR3aa: ASSQAAGRYEQY
j_gene: TRBJ1-2; v_gene: TRBV4-1; CDR3aa: ASSQVDGTPINYGYT
j_gene: TRBJ2-1; v_gene: TRBV6-1; CDR3aa: ASSDGRRTSLSYNEQF
j_gene: TRBJ2-5; v_gene: TRBV4-1; CDR3aa: ASSQSAGLAGETQY
j_gene: TRBJ1-5; v_gene: TRBV30; CDR3aa: AWSDSGGQPQH
j_gene: TRBJ1-6; v_gene: TRBV4-1; CDR3aa: ASSQDSIAPLH
j_gene: TRBJ1-6; v_gene: TRBV7-9; CDR3aa: ASSRQGFFSPLH
j_gene: TRBJ1-1; v_gene: TRBV5-1; CDR3aa: ASSLFPGTGNTEAF
j_gene: TRBJ1-5; v_gene: TRBV6-1; CDR3aa: ASSEERAAIVGNQPQH
j_gene: TRBJ2-3; v_gene: TRBV5-1; CDR3aa: ASSTYGTGGTQY
j_gene: TRBJ2-7; v_gene: TRBV27; CDR3aa: ASSNRDIGSYEQY
j_gene: TRBJ2-2; v_gene: TRBV13; CDR3aa: ASSQVRGRNGELF
j_gene: TRBJ2-7; v_gene: TRBV4-1; CDR3aa: ASSQGAISYEQY
j_gene: TRBJ2-7; v_gene: TRBV5-4; CDR3aa: ASSLQGEQY
j_gene: TRBJ1-1; v_gene: TRBV9; CDR3aa: ASSPHWGMNTEAF
j_gene: TRBJ2-7; v_gene: TRBV11-2; CDR3aa: ASSPSGRSSYEQY
j_gene: TRBJ2-7; v_gene: TRBV5-4; CDR3aa: ASSWDRGYEQY
j_gene: TRBJ2-2; v_gene: TRBV7-7; CDR3aa: ASSLWPVPNTGELF
j_gene: TRBJ1-1; v_gene: TRBV30; CDR3aa: AWSVLGGTEAF